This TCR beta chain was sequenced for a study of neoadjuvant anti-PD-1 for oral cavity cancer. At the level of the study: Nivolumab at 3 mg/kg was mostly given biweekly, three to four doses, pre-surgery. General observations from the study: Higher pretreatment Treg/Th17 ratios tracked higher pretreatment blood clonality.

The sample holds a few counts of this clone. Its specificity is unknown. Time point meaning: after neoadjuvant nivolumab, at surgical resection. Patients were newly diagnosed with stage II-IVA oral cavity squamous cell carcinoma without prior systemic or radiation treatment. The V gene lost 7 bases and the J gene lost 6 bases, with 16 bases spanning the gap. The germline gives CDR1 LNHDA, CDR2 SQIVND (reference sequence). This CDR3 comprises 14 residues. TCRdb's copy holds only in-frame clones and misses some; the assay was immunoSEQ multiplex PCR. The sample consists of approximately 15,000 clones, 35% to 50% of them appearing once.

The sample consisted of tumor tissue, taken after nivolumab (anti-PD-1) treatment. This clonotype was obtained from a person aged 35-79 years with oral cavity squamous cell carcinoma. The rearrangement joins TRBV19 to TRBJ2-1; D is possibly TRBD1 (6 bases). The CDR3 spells CASTKDSITNEQFF. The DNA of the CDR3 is TGTGCCAGTACCAAGGACAGTATTACCAATGAGCAGTTCTTC.